The 27 T cell receptor beta chains reported below all come from one sample, sequenced in a study of CD8+ T cells in alopecia areata. Treatment of the sample: oral pan-JAK inhibitor, 5-10 mg twice daily. Following extraction, RNA underwent reverse transcription to cDNA, which served as the sequencing template. Clones were read by immunoSEQ multiplex PCR, and TCRdb kept only the in-frame ones, dropping some. In the table there are some 200,000 clones, 60% to 70% of which are singletons. The source was CD4+ T cells sorted from blood, collected at week 4, from a patient treated with tofacitinib. Receptors originate from a human donor with alopecia areata.

The chain carries TRBV2 and TRBJ2-3; D is ambiguous. The CDR3 sequence is 15 residues long. The ends were cut back, 0 bases at V and 3 bases at J, with 10 bases in the middle. Per the germline V gene, CDR1 is SNHLY and CDR2 is FYNNEI. The CDR3 coding sequence is TGTGCCAGCAGTGAAGCGGCAGTGTCGACAGATACGCAGTATTTT. It encodes CASSEAAVSTDTQYF.

The chain recombines TRBV29-1 with TRBJ2-3, with D perhaps matching TRBD1 or TRBD2 (6 bases each). Germline V gene lookup returns CDR1 SQVTM and CDR2 ANQGSEA. CDR3 length: 13 amino acids. V was cut by 8 bases and J by 4 bases, with 16 bases left in between. CDR3 sequence reads: CSHWGDNSDTQYF. CDR3 DNA sequence: TGCAGCCACTGGGGGGACAACTCAGATACGCAGTATTTT.

This rearrangement joins TRBV25-1 to TRBJ2-1; perhaps TRBD1 as D (6 bases). There are 17 residues in the CDR3. Germline V lookup: CDR1 MGHDK, CDR2 SYGVNS. V lost 1 base and J lost 6, with 19 bases in between. CDR3 loop: CASSEWWSGDLSNEQFF. The CDR3 region has the DNA TGTGCCAGCAGTGAATGGTGGTCAGGGGATTTGAGCAATGAGCAGTTCTTC.

The rearrangement uses TRBV5-4 and TRBJ2-4; D call uncertain. Deletions cut 4 bases from V and 6 bases from J, with 14 bases between. CDR1 is SGHNT and CDR2 is YYREEE in the germline V gene (reference sequence). There are 14 residues in the CDR3. CDR3 nucleotide sequence: TGTGCCAGCAGCGATCGGGTAGATCCAAACATTCAGTACTTC. Protein product: CASSDRVDPNIQYF.

The chain is built from TRBV9 and TRBJ2-7; D is possibly TRBD1 or TRBD2 (5 bases each). V was cut by 0 bases and J by 2 bases, with 12 bases left in between. The CDR3 has 15 amino acids. Germline assignment: CDR1 SGDLS and CDR2 YYNGEE. CDR3 in amino acids: CASSVAAGTTYEQYF. The CDR3 nucleotides are TGTGCCAGCAGCGTAGCTGCAGGGACCACCTACGAGCAGTACTTC.

This clone was seen only a few times. V is TRBV28 and J is TRBJ1-2, with TRBD1 identical over 7 bases. The CDR3 contains 15 residues. From germline, CDR1 is MDHEN and CDR2 SYDVKM. V was clipped by 4 bases and J by 4 bases; unmatched bases: 9. The CDR3 loop reads CASSSGSTGSYGYTF. CDR3 in DNA: TGTGCCAGCAGTTCGGGGTCGACAGGGTCCTATGGCTACACCTTC.

This clone appeared a few times. The J gene is TRBJ2-4, the V gene TRBV7-9; maybe TRBD2 (6 bases). Germline CDR1 SEHNR, CDR2 FQNEAQ (reference sequence). CDR3 length: 13 amino acids. With 7 bases removed from V and 7 bases from J, the gap between germline ends came to 14 bases. Here the CDR3 reads CASTTSITNIQYF. CDR3 DNA sequence: TGTGCCAGCACGACTAGTATTACCAACATTCAGTACTTC.

The table lists this clone with a few counts. This chain uses TRBV7-2 with TRBJ2-7; 9 bases are a match to TRBD1. The CDR3 sequence is 15 residues long. Germline loops: CDR1 SGHTA, CDR2 FQGNSA. Trimming at V came to 5 bases and at J to 6 bases, leaving 11 bases not matched to a gene. The CDR3 is CASSPGTGIRGEQYF. CDR3 sequence (DNA): TGTGCCAGCAGCCCTGGGACAGGGATCAGGGGCGAGCAGTACTTC. Together with reference TRBV7-2 and TRBJ2-7, the CDR3 gives the full variable domain: GAGVSQSPSNKVTEKGKDVELRCDPISGHTALYWYRQSLGQGLEFLIYFQGNSAPDKSGLPSDRFSAERTGGSVSTLTIQRTQQEDSAVYLCASSPGTGIRGEQYFGPGTRLTVT.

The chain has TRBV4-2 and TRBJ2-3, with D possibly being TRBD1 (6 bases). The CDR3 has 14 amino acids. V dropped 5 bases and J dropped 1 base, with 10 bases sitting between them. The germline CDR1 and CDR2 sequences are LGHNA and YNFKEQ. The CDR3 bases are TGTGCCAGCAGCTTCCGGACAGGCACAGATACGCAGTATTTT. This encodes CASSFRTGTDTQYF.

CDR3 amino acids: CASSRSGGPGANVLTF. The CDR3 region has the DNA TGTGCCAGCTCACGGTCAGGAGGGCCTGGGGCCAACGTCCTGACTTTC. The chain recombines TRBV18 with TRBJ2-6; D might be TRBD2 (6 bases). The CDR3 extends over 16 amino acids. The germline V gene encodes CDR1 KGHSH and CDR2 LQKENI. Trimming shortened V by 4 bases and J by 2 bases, and 12 bases separated the two germline ends.

This clone was detected a few times. The V call is TRBV15, the J call TRBJ1-6; no clear D. From germline, CDR1 is LNHNV and CDR2 YYDKDF (reference sequence). This CDR3 comprises 13 residues. V was clipped by 0 bases and J by 5 bases, with 2 bases between them. The CDR3 coding sequence is TGTGCCACCAGCAGAGACCATAATTCACCCCTCCACTTT. Encoded protein: CATSRDHNSPLHF.

There are a few counts of this clone. The V call is TRBV29-1, the J call TRBJ1-1; the D is unclear. CDR1 is SQVTM and CDR2 is ANQGSEA in the germline V gene. The germline V and J ends were trimmed by 3 bases and 8 bases, with 13 bases remaining between them. CDR3 length equals 12 residues. The chain's CDR3 is CSVETRGSEAFF. The CDR3 DNA sequence: TGCAGCGTTGAGACCCGTGGTTCCGAAGCTTTCTTT.

This chain joins TRBV30 and TRBJ1-1, with unresolved D. The CDR3 totals 12 residues. Germline assignment: CDR1 GTSNPN and CDR2 SVGIG (reference sequence). Trimming removed 1 base at V and 3 bases at J, with 6 bases between. The DNA for the CDR3 is TGTGCCTGGAGTGGGCAGTACACTGAAGCTTTCTTT. Translated, it gives CAWSGQYTEAFF.

This chain joins TRBV5-1 and TRBJ2-3; D is ambiguous. This CDR3 contains 13 residues. Germline CDR1 and CDR2: SGHRS and YFSETQ. The V and J ends lost 5 bases and 6 bases respectively, with 13 bases between them. CDR3 nucleotide sequence: TGCGCCAGCAGAGACTCCCCCGGTGATACGCAGTATTTT. Its protein is CASRDSPGDTQYF.

The CDR3, as DNA: TGCGCCAGCAGCCAAGCAAGGACAGGGGGCGAGCCCCAGCATTTT. Amino acid sequence: CASSQARTGGEPQHF. V and J are TRBV4-1 and TRBJ1-5; 11 bases fit TRBD1. This CDR3 is built from 15 residues. V lost 1 base and J lost 8; bases outside the gene matches: 4. Germline lookup yields CDR1 MGHRA and CDR2 YSYEKL.

The chain combines TRBV28 with TRBJ2-7; 7 bases are a match to TRBD1. Germline assignment: CDR1 MDHEN and CDR2 SYDVKM. CDR3 size: 14 residues. J gave up 4 bases and V 7 bases, and 10 bases lay outside the gene matches. The CDR3 DNA is TGTGCCAGCAATCCTCCCGGGACAGTTTACGAGCAGTACTTC. Its translation: CASNPPGTVYEQYF.

The rearrangement links TRBV5-1 to TRBJ1-1, with unresolved D. V was cut by 6 bases and J by 2 bases, with 8 bases left in between. The germline gives CDR1 SGHRS, CDR2 YFSETQ. The CDR3 has 12 residues. The CDR3 here is CASKGVNTEAFF. CDR3 nucleotide sequence: TGCGCCAGCAAGGGTGTAAACACTGAAGCTTTCTTT.

The V call is TRBV19, the J call TRBJ1-5; D not resolved. From germline, CDR1 is LNHDA and CDR2 SQIVND (reference sequence). The CDR3 spans 13 residues. V was cut by 1 base and J by 7 bases, with 8 bases left in between. CDR3 sequence reads: CASSIGAGQPQHF. In DNA form, the CDR3 reads TGTGCCAGTAGTATAGGGGCAGGACAGCCCCAGCATTTT.

This rearrangement joins TRBV5-1 to TRBJ2-5; D is tentatively TRBD1 or TRBD2 (5 bases each). CDR1 and CDR2 from the germline V gene are SGHRS and YFSETQ. The CDR3 covers 13 residues. The V gene lost 2 bases and the J gene lost 5 bases, with 10 bases spanning the gap. CDR3 amino acids: CASSFQGRETQYF. The DNA for the CDR3 is TGCGCCAGCAGCTTTCAGGGACGGGAGACCCAGTACTTC.

This clone was seen a handful of times. The J gene is TRBJ2-6, the V gene TRBV27; D is uncertain. V was shortened by 3 bases and J by 4 bases, with 4 bases between the two germline ends. Germline CDR1 MNHEY, CDR2 SMNVEV (reference sequence). CDR3 length equals 13 residues. The DNA for the CDR3 is TGTGCCAGCAGTTTTACCGGGGCCAACGTCCTGACTTTC. It yields the protein CASSFTGANVLTF.

The genes are TRBV5-1 and TRBJ1-1; D gene unclear. Trimming shortened V by 0 bases and J by 7 bases, and 7 bases separated the two germline ends. The CDR3 length is 12 residues. Germline-derived CDR1 and CDR2 are SGHRS and YFSETQ. The CDR3 sequence: CASSLEHFEAFF. The CDR3 region has the DNA TGCGCCAGCAGCTTGGAGCACTTTGAAGCTTTCTTT.

The chain joins TRBV29-1 to TRBJ2-7; possibly TRBD1 or TRBD2 for D (5 bases each). The CDR3 runs to 13 residues. Per the germline V gene, CDR1 is SQVTM and CDR2 is ANQGSEA. Trimming pared 3 bases from V and 2 bases from J, leaving 11 bases between. Here the CDR3 reads CSVEGPRTYEQYF. The CDR3 nucleotides are TGCAGCGTTGAGGGACCACGCACCTACGAGCAGTACTTC.

This clone was counted only a few times. The genes are TRBV28 and TRBJ2-5, with a weak D call TRBD1 (6 bases). CDR1 and CDR2 (germline): MDHEN, SYDVKM. Trimming removed 6 bases at V and 5 bases at J, with 16 bases between. This CDR3 comprises 14 residues. The CDR3 is CASSPQGLRETQYF. The CDR3, as DNA: TGTGCCAGCAGCCCACAGGGTTTGCGTGAGACCCAGTACTTC. The whole variable domain, filled in from reference TRBV28 and TRBJ2-5, reads DVKVTQSSRYLVKRTGEKVFLECVQDMDHENMFWYRQDPGLGLRLIYFSYDVKMKEKGDIPEGYSVSREKKERFSLILESASTNQTSMYLCASSPQGLRETQYFGPGTRLLVL.

This sequence joins TRBV30 and TRBJ1-1; D ambiguous. The germline V gene encodes CDR1 GTSNPN and CDR2 SVGIG (reference sequence). The CDR3 contains 13 residues. V was clipped by 2 bases and J by 2 bases, with 9 bases between them. The DNA of the CDR3 is TGTGCCTGGAGTCAGGTGAGAAACACTGAAGCTTTCTTT. Amino acids: CAWSQVRNTEAFF.

The gene calls are TRBV14 and TRBJ1-2; D is uncertain. V lost 0 bases, J lost 10 bases, and 12 bases lay in between. Germline CDR1 reads SGHDN; CDR2 reads FVKESK. This CDR3 spans 13 amino acids. The chain's CDR3 is CASSQDLFKDYTF. DNA of the CDR3: TGTGCCAGCAGCCAAGATCTTTTTAAGGACTACACCTTC.

The rearrangement uses TRBV6-1 and TRBJ2-5; D is unclear. Germline V gene data show CDR1 as MNHNS and CDR2 as SASEGT. The V end was cut by 0 bases, the J end by 5 bases, with 4 bases between. The CDR3 totals 12 residues. CDR3: CASSEAGETQYF. The CDR3 DNA is TGTGCCAGCAGTGAAGCTGGGGAGACCCAGTACTTC.

This clone was observed a few times. The V and J genes are TRBV29-1 and TRBJ2-7, with TRBD1 matching 7 bases. This CDR3 has 13 amino acids. The germline gives CDR1 SQVTM, CDR2 ANQGSEA. The V and J ends lost 3 bases and 2 bases, in that order; junction bases with no gene match: 4. The CDR3 spells CSVENRGTYEQYF. CDR3 sequence (DNA): TGCAGCGTTGAGAACAGGGGCACCTACGAGCAGTACTTC.